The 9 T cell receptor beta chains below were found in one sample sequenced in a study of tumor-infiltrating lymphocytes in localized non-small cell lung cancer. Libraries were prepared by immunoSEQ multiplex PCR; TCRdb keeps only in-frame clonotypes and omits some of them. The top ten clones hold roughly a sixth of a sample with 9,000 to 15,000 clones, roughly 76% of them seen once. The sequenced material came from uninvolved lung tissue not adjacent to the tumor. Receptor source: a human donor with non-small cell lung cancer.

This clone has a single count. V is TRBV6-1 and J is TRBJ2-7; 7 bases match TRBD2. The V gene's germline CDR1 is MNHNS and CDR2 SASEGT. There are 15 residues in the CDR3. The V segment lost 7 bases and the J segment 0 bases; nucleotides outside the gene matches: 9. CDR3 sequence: CASKPTSWSSYEQYF. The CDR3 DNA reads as TGTGCCAGCAAACCGACTAGCTGGAGCTCCTACGAGCAGTACTTC.

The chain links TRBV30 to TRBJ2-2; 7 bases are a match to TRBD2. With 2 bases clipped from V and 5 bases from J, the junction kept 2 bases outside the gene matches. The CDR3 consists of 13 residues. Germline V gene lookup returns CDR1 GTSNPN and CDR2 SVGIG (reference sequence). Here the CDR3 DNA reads TGTGCCTGGAGTTGGGGGGGAACCGGGGAGCTGTTTTTT. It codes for CAWSWGGTGELFF.

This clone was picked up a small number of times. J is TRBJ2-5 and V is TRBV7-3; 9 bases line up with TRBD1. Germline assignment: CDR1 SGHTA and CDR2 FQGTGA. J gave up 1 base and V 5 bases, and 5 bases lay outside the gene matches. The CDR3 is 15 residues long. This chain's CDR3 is CASSRQGGIQETQYF. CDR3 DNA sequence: TGTGCCAGCAGCCGACAGGGGGGGATCCAAGAGACCCAGTACTTC.

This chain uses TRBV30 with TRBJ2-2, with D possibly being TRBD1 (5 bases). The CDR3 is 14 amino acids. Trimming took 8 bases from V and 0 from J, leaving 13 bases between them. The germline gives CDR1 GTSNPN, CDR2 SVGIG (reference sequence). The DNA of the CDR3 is TGTGCCGCCAGGGTCCTAGCGAACACCGGGGAGCTGTTTTTT. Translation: CAARVLANTGELFF.

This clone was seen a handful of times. This CDR3 reads CASSSGTNGGTQYF. CDR3 DNA sequence: TGTGCCAGCAGCTCCGGGACTAATGGGGGGACCCAGTACTTC. This chain uses TRBV2 with TRBJ2-5; 7 bases are shared with TRBD2. Trimming took 6 bases from V and 7 from J; bases not matched to a gene: 11. Germline CDR1 is SNHLY and CDR2 is FYNNEI. There are 14 residues in the CDR3.

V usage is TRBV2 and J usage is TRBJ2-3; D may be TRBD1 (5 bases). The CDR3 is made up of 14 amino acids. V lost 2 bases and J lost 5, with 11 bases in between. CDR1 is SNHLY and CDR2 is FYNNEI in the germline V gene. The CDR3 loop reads CASSENPQGDTQYF. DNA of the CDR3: TGTGCCAGCAGTGAAAACCCCCAGGGAGATACGCAGTATTTT.

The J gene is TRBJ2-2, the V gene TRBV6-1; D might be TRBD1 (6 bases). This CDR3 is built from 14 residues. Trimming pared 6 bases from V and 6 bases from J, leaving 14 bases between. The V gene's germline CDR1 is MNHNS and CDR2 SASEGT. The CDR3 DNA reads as TGTGCCAGCAGGGAACAGGGTTGGGCCGGGGAGCTGTTTTTT. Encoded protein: CASREQGWAGELFF.

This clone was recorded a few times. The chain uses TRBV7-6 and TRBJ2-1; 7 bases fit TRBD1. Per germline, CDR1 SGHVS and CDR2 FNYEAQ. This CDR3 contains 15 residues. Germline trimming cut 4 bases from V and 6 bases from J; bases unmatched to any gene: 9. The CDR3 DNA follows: TGTGCCAGCAGCTACCGAGGACAGGCGATCAATGAGCAGTTCTTC. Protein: CASSYRGQAINEQFF.

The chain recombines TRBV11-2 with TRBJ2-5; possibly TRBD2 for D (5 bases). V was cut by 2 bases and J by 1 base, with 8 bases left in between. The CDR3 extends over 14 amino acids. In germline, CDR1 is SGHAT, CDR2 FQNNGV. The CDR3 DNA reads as TGTGCCAGCAGCTTAAGGGCGGGCCAAGAGACCCAGTACTTC. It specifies CASSLRAGQETQYF. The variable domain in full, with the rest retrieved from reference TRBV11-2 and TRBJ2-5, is EAGVAQSPRYKIIEKRQSVAFWCNPISGHATLYWYQQILGQGPKLLIQFQNNGVVDDSQLPKDRFSAERLKGVDSTLKIQPAKLEDSAVYLCASSLRAGQETQYFGPGTRLLVL.